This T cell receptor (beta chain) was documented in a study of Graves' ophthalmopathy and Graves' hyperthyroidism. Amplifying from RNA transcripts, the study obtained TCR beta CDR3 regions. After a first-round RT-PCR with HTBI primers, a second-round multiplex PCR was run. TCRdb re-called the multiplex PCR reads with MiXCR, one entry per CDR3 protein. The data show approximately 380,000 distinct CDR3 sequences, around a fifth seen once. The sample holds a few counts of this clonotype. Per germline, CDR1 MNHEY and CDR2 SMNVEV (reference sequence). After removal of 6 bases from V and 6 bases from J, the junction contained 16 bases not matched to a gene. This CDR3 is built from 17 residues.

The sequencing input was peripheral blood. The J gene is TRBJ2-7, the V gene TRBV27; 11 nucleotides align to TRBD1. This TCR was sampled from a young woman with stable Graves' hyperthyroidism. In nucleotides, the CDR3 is TGTGCCAGCAGCTCCGTCCGCGGGACAGGGGGAAAAAGCGAGCAGTACTTC. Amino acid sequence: CASSSVRGTGGKSEQYF.